These 15 T cell receptor beta chains were all obtained from the same sample, sequenced in a study of response to subunit inactivated influenza vaccine. TCRdb ran MiXCR on the RT-PCR reads and lists one entry per CDR3 protein. The repertoire holds under 950,000 distinct CDR3 sequences, with approximately 22% as singletons. The sequenced sample was PBMCs from blood, obtained 5 to 6 days after vaccination. Receptor source: a man aged 45 to 65 who received an inactivated influenza vaccine.

This clonotype was counted at least ten times. The chain links TRBV7-2 to TRBJ2-1; D is possibly TRBD2 (7 bases). V lost 6 bases and J lost 9, with 15 bases in between. The CDR3 length is 13 residues. The germline V gene has CDR1 SGHTA and CDR2 FQGNSA. CDR3 sequence (DNA): TGTGCCAGCAGAGGAGGGGGGGCCGCTGAGCAGTTCTTC. Protein sequence: CASRGGGAAEQFF.

The genes are TRBV7-9 and TRBJ2-3; TRBD2 is a possible D gene (7 bases). The germline CDR1 and CDR2 sequences are SEHNR and FQNEAQ (reference sequence). This CDR3 contains 15 residues. Trimming left V 5 bases short and J 5 bases short, with 17 bases between. The CDR3: CASSPSGGGRDTQYF. The CDR3 DNA reads TGTGCCAGCAGCCCTAGCGGAGGGGGGAGAGATACGCAGTATTTT.

The J gene is TRBJ2-7, the V gene TRBV5-1, with 8 bases fitting TRBD1. Looked up from germline, CDR1 is SGHRS and CDR2 is YFSETQ. The CDR3 contains 17 residues. The ends lost 4 bases at V and 5 bases at J; junction bases unmatched: 17. The CDR3 bases are TGCGCCAGCAGCCTGGGTCCCCTAGGACAGGGAGGCAACGAGCAGTACTTC. It is translated as CASSLGPLGQGGNEQYF.

The chain is built from TRBV5-1 and TRBJ2-2; a weak D match, TRBD2 (6 bases). This CDR3 has 14 residues. Deletions cut 4 bases from V and 3 bases from J, with 10 bases between. Germline lookup yields CDR1 SGHRS and CDR2 YFSETQ. The DNA of the CDR3 is TGCGCCAGCAGCCGGGACTTCGACACCGGGGAGCTGTTTTTT. Translation gives CASSRDFDTGELFF.

This clonotype was counted a few times. The J gene is TRBJ2-5, the V gene TRBV12-3 or TRBV12-4; perhaps TRBD1 as D (7 bases). Trimming removed 1 base from V and 5 bases from J, with 20 bases in between. The CDR3 is 17 residues long. The CDR3 reads CASSLVQGLGSAETQYF. The CDR3 nucleotides read TGTGCCAGCAGTTTAGTACAGGGGCTCGGGAGTGCGGAGACCCAGTACTTC.

The genes are TRBV5-1 and TRBJ1-4, with a possible D match to TRBD1 (5 bases). This CDR3 comprises 17 residues. V was trimmed by 0 bases and J by 3 bases, leaving 15 bases between them. CDR1 SGHRS and CDR2 YFSETQ come from the germline V gene. The CDR3, as DNA: TGCGCCAGCAGCTTGGAAGCCCCCGGGACGTCTAATGAAAAACTGTTTTTT. Translating it yields CASSLEAPGTSNEKLFF.

The J gene is TRBJ1-1, the V gene TRBV3-1; 8 bases align to TRBD1. The germline V gene has CDR1 LGHDT and CDR2 YNNKEL (reference sequence). This CDR3 has 17 amino acids. The V segment lost 3 bases and the J segment 0 bases; nucleotides outside the gene matches: 9. The CDR3 region is CASSHRQGAFVNTEAFF. The CDR3 DNA follows: TGTGCCAGCAGCCATCGTCAGGGGGCCTTTGTGAACACTGAAGCTTTCTTT.

The rearrangement joins TRBV20-1 to TRBJ1-2; D perhaps matches TRBD1 (5 bases). The CDR3 runs to 13 residues. Germline assignment: CDR1 DFQATT and CDR2 SNEGSKA (reference sequence). The germline V and J ends were trimmed by 3 bases and 4 bases, with 12 bases remaining between them. CDR3 amino acids: CSASGRVIYGYTF. The CDR3 DNA reads TGCAGTGCTAGCGGCAGGGTGATCTATGGCTACACCTTC.

V gene TRBV6-5 combines with J gene TRBJ2-3; D is possibly TRBD1 or TRBD2 (5 bases each). With 7 bases removed from V and 2 bases from J, the gap between germline ends came to 19 bases. From germline, CDR1 is MNHEY and CDR2 SVGAGI. This CDR3 has 16 residues. The CDR3 reads CASKYKAGRFTDTQYF. DNA of the CDR3: TGTGCCAGCAAATATAAGGCAGGGAGATTCACAGATACGCAGTATTTT.

This sequence joins TRBV7-2 and TRBJ2-2; TRBD1 aligns across 8 bases. V was clipped by 5 bases and J by 4 bases; unmatched bases: 6. Per germline, CDR1 SGHTA and CDR2 FQGNSA. This CDR3 contains 15 residues. Here the CDR3 DNA reads TGTGCCAGCAGCCCCCGGACAGGGATCACCGGGGAGCTGTTTTTT. Amino acid sequence: CASSPRTGITGELFF.

This rearrangement joins TRBV13 to TRBJ2-2; D ambiguous. Germline lookup yields CDR1 PRHDT and CDR2 FYEKMQ (reference sequence). This CDR3 is 14 amino acids long. Trimming removed 1 base from V and 7 bases from J, with 10 bases in between. The DNA of the CDR3 is TGTGCCAGCAGCTTAGTAACGAGTAACGGGGAGCTGTTTTTT. It encodes CASSLVTSNGELFF.

This clonotype occurred a few times. The chain uses TRBV29-1 and TRBJ2-7; 12 nucleotides match TRBD1. The CDR3 sequence is 15 residues long. CDR1 SQVTM and CDR2 ANQGSEA come from the germline V gene. J gave up 6 bases and V 5 bases, and 11 bases lay outside the gene matches. CDR3 DNA sequence: TGCAGCGTTCAAAAACCGGGACAGGGGGCGGGCGAGCAGTACTTC. This translates into CSVQKPGQGAGEQYF.

The genes are TRBV20-1 and TRBJ2-7, with TRBD1 as a possible D gene (6 bases). The CDR3 extends over 17 amino acids. With 2 bases removed from V and 1 base from J, the gap between germline ends came to 21 bases. Germline assignment: CDR1 DFQATT and CDR2 SNEGSKA (reference sequence). The CDR3 spells CSARKVIPGQTSYEQYF. The CDR3 bases are TGCAGTGCTAGAAAGGTGATTCCCGGACAGACATCCTACGAGCAGTACTTC.

The V call is TRBV9, the J call TRBJ2-1, with 10 bases that match TRBD2. CDR3 size: 14 residues. Per the germline V gene, CDR1 is SGDLS and CDR2 is YYNGEE. V dropped 3 bases and J dropped 7; count of bases not matched to a gene: 4. This chain's CDR3 is CASSARGLANEQFF. The CDR3 DNA follows: TGTGCCAGCAGCGCTAGGGGACTAGCGAATGAGCAGTTCTTC. Supplemented by reference TRBV9 and TRBJ2-1, the full variable domain reads DSGVTQTPKHLITATGQRVTLRCSPRSGDLSVYWYQQSLDQGLQFLIQYYNGEERAKGNILERFSAQQFPDLHSELNLSSLELGDSALYFCASSARGLANEQFFGPGTRLTVL.

This chain connects TRBV20-1 to TRBJ2-4; D is unclear. Trimming removed 6 bases at V and 2 bases at J, with 11 bases between. This CDR3 contains 13 residues. The germline gives CDR1 DFQATT, CDR2 SNEGSKA (reference sequence). The CDR3 region has the DNA TGCAGTGCCCCATACTACACCAAAAACATTCAGTACTTC. Encoded protein: CSAPYYTKNIQYF.